The entry below gives a single TCR beta chain sequence along with its context. Primers for the PCR totalled 60 Vbeta and 13 Jbeta. Libraries were prepared by immunoSEQ multiplex PCR; TCRdb keeps only in-frame clonotypes and omits some of them. The sample carries approximately 100,000 clones, roughly 70% recorded once. V dropped 0 bases and J dropped 3 bases, with 8 bases sitting between them. This CDR3 is built from 14 residues. The V gene's germline CDR1 is GTSNPN and CDR2 SVGIG (reference sequence). The data originate from a study of cytomegalovirus exposure and HLA in healthy donors. The sequence was collected from a man aged 40-55 years in good health and CMV-seronegative. The rearrangement links TRBV30 to TRBJ1-4; tentative D call: TRBD1 (5 bases). Sequenced: PBMCs. The CDR3 is CAWSVGGANEKLFF. CDR3 DNA: TGTGCCTGGAGTGTGGGGGGAGCTAATGAAAAACTGTTTTTT.